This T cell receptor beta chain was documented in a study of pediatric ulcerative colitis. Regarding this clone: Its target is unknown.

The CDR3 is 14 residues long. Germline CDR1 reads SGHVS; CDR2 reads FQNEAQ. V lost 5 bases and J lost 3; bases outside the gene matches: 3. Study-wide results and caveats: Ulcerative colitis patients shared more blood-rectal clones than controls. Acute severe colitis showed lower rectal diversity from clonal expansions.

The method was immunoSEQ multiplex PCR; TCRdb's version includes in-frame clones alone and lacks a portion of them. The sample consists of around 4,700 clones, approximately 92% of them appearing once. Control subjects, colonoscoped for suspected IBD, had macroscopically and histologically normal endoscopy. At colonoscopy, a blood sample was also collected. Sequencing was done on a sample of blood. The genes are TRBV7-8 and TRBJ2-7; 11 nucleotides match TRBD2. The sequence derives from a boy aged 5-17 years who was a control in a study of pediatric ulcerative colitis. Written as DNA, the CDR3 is TGTGCCAGCAGCCCTGGGACTAGCGGCTACGAGCAGTACTTC. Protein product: CASSPGTSGYEQYF.